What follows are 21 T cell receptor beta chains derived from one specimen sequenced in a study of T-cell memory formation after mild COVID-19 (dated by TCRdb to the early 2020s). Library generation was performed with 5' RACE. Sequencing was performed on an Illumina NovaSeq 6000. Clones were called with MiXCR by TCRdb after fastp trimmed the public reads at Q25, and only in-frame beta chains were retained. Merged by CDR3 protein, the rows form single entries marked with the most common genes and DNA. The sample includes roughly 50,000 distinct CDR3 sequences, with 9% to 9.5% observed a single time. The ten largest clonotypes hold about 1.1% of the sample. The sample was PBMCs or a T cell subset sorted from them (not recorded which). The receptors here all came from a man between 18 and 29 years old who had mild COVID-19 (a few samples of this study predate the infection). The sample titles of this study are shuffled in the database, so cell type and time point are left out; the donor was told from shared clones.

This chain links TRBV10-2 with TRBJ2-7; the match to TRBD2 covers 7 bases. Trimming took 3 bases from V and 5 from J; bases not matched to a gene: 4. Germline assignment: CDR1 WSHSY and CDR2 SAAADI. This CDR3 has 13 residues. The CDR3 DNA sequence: TGCGCCAGCAGTGAAACTAGCGCGAACGAGCAGTACTTC. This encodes CASSETSANEQYF.

This chain's CDR3 is CASTTPSGYGYTF. The CDR3 bases are TGTGCCAGCACCACCCCAAGTGGCTATGGCTACACCTTC. The chain couples TRBV28 to TRBJ1-2; D not certain. CDR3 length equals 13 residues. Trimming removed 7 bases from V and 4 bases from J, with 13 bases in between. Germline-derived CDR1 and CDR2 are MDHEN and SYDVKM.

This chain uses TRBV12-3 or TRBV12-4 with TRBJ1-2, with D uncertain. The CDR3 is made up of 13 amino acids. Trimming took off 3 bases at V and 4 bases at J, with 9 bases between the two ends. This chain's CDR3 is CASSFSIFYGYTF. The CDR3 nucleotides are TGTGCCAGCAGTTTCAGTATTTTCTATGGCTACACCTTC.

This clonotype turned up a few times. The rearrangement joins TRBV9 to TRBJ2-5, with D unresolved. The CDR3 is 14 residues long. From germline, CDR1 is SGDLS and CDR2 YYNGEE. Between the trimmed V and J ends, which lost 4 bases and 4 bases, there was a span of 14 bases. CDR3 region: CASSPRASLETQYF. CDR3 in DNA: TGTGCCAGCAGCCCCCGTGCTAGTCTAGAGACCCAGTACTTC.

DNA for the CDR3: TGTGACATTAAACAGACTAGCGGGGCCACCTACGAGCAGTACTTC. Translated: CDIKQTSGATYEQYF. J is TRBJ2-7 and V is TRBV10-3; 11 bases are shared with TRBD2. Germline CDR1 and CDR2: ENHRY and SYGVKD. CDR3 length: 15 amino acids.

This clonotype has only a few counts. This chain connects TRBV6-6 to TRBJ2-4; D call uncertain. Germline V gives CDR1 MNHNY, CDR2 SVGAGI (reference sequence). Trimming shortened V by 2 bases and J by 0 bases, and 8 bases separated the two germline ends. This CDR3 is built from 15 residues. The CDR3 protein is CASSYPAIAKNIQYF. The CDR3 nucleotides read TGTGCCAGCAGTTACCCCGCTATAGCCAAAAACATTCAGTACTTC.

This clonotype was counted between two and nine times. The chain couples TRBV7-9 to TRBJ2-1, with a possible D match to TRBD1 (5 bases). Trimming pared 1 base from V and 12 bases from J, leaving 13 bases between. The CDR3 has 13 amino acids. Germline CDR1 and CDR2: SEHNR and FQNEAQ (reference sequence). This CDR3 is CASSLEVGLVQFF. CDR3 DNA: TGTGCCAGCAGCTTAGAGGTGGGGCTGGTGCAGTTCTTC.

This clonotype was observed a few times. CDR3 sequence reads: CASSLGLGPTGELFF. CDR3 sequence (DNA): TGCGCCAGCAGCTTAGGACTAGGGCCCACCGGGGAGCTGTTTTTT. This chain uses TRBV5-1 with TRBJ2-2, with 7 bases lining up with TRBD2. CDR3 length: 15 amino acids. The V gene end was trimmed by 2 bases and the J gene end by 4 bases; junction bases not matched to a gene: 5. Germline V gene lookup returns CDR1 SGHRS and CDR2 YFSETQ. The whole variable domain, remainder taken from reference TRBV5-1 and TRBJ2-2, is KAGVTQTPRYLIKTRGQQVTLSCSPISGHRSVSWYQQTPGQGLQFLFEYFSETQRNKGNFPGRFSGRQFSNSRSEMNVSTLELGDSALYLCASSLGLGPTGELFFGEGSRLTVL.

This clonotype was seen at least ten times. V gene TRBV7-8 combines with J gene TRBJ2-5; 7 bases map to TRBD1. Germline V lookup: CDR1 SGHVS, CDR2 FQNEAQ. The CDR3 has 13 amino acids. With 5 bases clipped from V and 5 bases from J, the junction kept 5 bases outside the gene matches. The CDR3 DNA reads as TGTGCCAGCAGCCTCCAACAGGGGGAGACCCAGTACTTC. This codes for CASSLQQGETQYF.

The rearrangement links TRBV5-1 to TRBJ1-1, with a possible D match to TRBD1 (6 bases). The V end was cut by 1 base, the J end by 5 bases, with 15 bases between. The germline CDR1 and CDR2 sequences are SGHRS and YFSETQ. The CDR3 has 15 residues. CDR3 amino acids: CASSLNGGSETEAFF. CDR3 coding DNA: TGCGCCAGCAGCTTGAATGGGGGCTCAGAAACTGAAGCTTTCTTT.

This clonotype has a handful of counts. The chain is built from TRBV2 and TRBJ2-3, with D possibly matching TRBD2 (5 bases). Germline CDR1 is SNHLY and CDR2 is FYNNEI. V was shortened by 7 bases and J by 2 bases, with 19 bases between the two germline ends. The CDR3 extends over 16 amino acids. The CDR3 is CASNDLPGSLTDTQYF. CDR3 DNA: TGTGCCAGCAACGACCTTCCGGGGAGCCTCACAGATACGCAGTATTTT.

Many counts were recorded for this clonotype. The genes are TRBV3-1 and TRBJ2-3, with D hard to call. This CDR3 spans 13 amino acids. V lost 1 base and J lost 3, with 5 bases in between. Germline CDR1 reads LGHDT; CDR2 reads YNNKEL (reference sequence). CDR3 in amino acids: CASSQVTTDTQYF. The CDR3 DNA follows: TGTGCCAGCAGCCAAGTAACAACAGATACGCAGTATTTT.

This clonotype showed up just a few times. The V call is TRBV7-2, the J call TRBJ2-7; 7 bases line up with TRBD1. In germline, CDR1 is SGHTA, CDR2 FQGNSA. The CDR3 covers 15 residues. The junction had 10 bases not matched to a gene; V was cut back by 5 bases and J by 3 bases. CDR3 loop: CASSETGTNRYEQYF. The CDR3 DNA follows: TGTGCCAGCAGCGAGACAGGGACCAACCGCTACGAGCAGTACTTC.

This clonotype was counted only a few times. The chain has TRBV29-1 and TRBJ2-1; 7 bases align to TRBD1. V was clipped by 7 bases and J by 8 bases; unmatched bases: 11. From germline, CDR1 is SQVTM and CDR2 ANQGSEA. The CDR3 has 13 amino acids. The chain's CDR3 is CSGYRGHGDEQFF. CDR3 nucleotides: TGCAGCGGATACAGGGGCCATGGGGATGAGCAGTTCTTC.

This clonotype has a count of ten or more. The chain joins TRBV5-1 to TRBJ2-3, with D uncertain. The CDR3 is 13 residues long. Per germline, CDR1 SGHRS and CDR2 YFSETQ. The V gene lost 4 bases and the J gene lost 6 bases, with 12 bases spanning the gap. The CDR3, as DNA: TGCGCCAGCAGCCTCCTGCCCGGGGATACGCAGTATTTT. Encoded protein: CASSLLPGDTQYF.

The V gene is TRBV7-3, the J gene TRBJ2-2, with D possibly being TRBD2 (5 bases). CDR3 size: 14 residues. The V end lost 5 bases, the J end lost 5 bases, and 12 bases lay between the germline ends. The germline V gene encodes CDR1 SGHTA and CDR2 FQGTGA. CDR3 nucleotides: TGTGCCAGCAGCGCTATCGGGGAAACCGGGGAGCTGTTTTTT. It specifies CASSAIGETGELFF.

In DNA form, the CDR3 reads TGCGCCAGCAGTAGAGACCGAGGCCCCTACAATGAGCAGTTCTTC. It specifies CASSRDRGPYNEQFF. This chain joins TRBV5-1 and TRBJ2-1, with D hard to call. The CDR3 covers 15 residues. The germline CDR1 and CDR2 sequences are SGHRS and YFSETQ. Trimming took off 5 bases at V and 2 bases at J, with 14 bases between the two ends.

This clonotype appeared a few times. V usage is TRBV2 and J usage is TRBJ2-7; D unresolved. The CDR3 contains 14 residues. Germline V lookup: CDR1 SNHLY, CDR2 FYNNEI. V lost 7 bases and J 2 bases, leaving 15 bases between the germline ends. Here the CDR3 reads CASTESRITYEQYF. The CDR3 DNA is TGTGCCAGCACGGAGTCGCGGATTACCTACGAGCAGTACTTC. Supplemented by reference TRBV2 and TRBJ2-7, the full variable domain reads EPEVTQTPSHQVTQMGQEVILRCVPISNHLYFYWYRQILGQKVEFLVSFYNNEISEKSEIFDDQFSVERPDGSNFTLKIRSTKLEDSAMYFCASTESRITYEQYFGPGTRLTVT.

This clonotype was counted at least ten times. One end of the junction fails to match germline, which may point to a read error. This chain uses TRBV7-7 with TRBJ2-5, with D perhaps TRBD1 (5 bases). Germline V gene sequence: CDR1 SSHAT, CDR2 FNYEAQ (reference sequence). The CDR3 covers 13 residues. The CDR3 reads CASSIGHLETQYF. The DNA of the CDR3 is TGTGCTAGCAGCATAGGACATCTAGAGACCCAGTACTTC. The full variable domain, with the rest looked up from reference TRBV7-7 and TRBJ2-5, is GAGVSQSPRYKVTKRGQDVTLRCDPISSHATLYWYQQALGQGPEFLTYFNYEAQPDKSGLPSDRFSAERPEGSISTLTIQRTEQRDSAMYRCASSIGHLETQYFGPGTRLLVL.

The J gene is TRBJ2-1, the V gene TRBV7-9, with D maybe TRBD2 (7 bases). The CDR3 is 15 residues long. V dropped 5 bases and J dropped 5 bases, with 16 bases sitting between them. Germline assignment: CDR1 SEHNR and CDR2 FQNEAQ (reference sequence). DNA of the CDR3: TGTGCCAGCAGCCCTAGGGGGGGTCTGCACAATGAGCAGTTCTTC. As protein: CASSPRGGLHNEQFF.

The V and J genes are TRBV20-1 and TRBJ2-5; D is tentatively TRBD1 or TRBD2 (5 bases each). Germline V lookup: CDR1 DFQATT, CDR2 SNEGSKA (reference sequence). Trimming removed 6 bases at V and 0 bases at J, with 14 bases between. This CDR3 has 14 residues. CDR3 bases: TGCAGTGCCTGGGGGACCTCAAACCAAGAGACCCAGTACTTC. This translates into CSAWGTSNQETQYF.